The rows below give T cell receptor beta chains drawn from one sample of a study of blood T cell repertoires in COVID-19. Clones were read by immunoSEQ multiplex PCR, and TCRdb kept only the in-frame ones, dropping some. The data hold some 190,000 clones, with 88% observed a single time. What was sequenced was peripheral blood. The receptors derive from a woman in her thirties or forties who had recovered from COVID-19. Each CDR3 is given with its conserved first and last residue. A D gene is named only where the DNA matches it firmly. Rows give clone size only sometimes, using once, few, many, or a class for an expanded clone.

size,J,D,V,CDR3,DNA
.,TRBJ1-2,TRBD1,TRBV28,CASSLIEGTDYGYTF,TGTGCCAGCAGTTTAATAGAGGGGACAGATTATGGCTACACCTTC
.,TRBJ1-2,TRBD1,TRBV4-3,CASSPNGGTALYGYTF,TGCGCCAGCAGCCCCAACGGAGGGACAGCGCTATATGGCTACACCTTC
.,TRBJ2-7,TRBD2,TRBV4-2,CASSQDRTSGNYEQYF,TGTGCCAGCAGCCAGGACAGGACTAGCGGGAACTACGAGCAGTACTTC
.,TRBJ1-2,.,TRBV19,CASSIRTPNYGYTF,TGTGCCAGTAGTATAAGGACACCTAACTATGGCTACACCTTC
once,TRBJ2-2,.,TRBV25-1,CASSELDRSTGELFF,TGTGCCAGCAGTGAATTGGACAGATCCACCGGGGAGCTGTTTTTT
.,TRBJ1-4,.,TRBV18,CASSPRDKYEKLFF,TGTGCCAGCTCACCCCGGGACAAGTATGAAAAACTGTTTTTT
.,TRBJ2-5,TRBD1,TRBV11-3,CASSSDRAQTQYF,TGTGCCAGCAGCTCGGACAGGGCTCAGACCCAGTACTTC
.,TRBJ2-1,.,TRBV7-3,CASSLISANEQFF,TGTGCCAGCAGCTTAATAAGCGCCAATGAGCAGTTCTTC
.,TRBJ1-5,.,TRBV15,CATSRDGRSNQPQHF,TGTGCCACCAGCAGAGATGGTCGGAGCAATCAGCCCCAGCATTTT
few,TRBJ2-1,.,TRBV27,CASSPWVGERENEQFF,TGTGCCAGCAGCCCCTGGGTCGGGGAGAGGGAAAATGAGCAGTTCTTC
.,TRBJ2-7,TRBD1,TRBV5-1,CASSIGQVNEQYF,TGCGCCAGCAGCATAGGACAGGTTAACGAGCAGTACTTC
.,TRBJ2-1,TRBD2,TRBV30,CAWKDFGRGSRPNEQFF,TGTGCCTGGAAGGATTTCGGGCGCGGGAGCCGTCCCAATGAGCAGTTCTTC
once,TRBJ2-7,TRBD1,TRBV29-1,CSARRGTGQNEQYF,TGCAGCGCCCGGCGCGGGACAGGGCAAAACGAGCAGTACTTC
few,TRBJ1-5,TRBD1,TRBV27,CASRRGQGSQPQHF,TGTGCCAGCAGACGAGGACAGGGCAGTCAGCCCCAGCATTTT
.,TRBJ1-4,TRBD1,TRBV27,CASSSTGTESEKLFF,TGTGCCAGCAGTTCAACCGGGACAGAGTCCGAAAAACTGTTTTTT
.,TRBJ2-7,TRBD1,TRBV2,CASTTQGAQEQYF,TGTGCCAGCACGACGCAGGGGGCGCAGGAGCAGTACTTC
.,TRBJ1-2,.,TRBV3-1/TRBV3-2,CASSQVPDRMGGYTF,TGTGCCAGCAGCCAAGTCCCCGACAGGATGGGCGGCTACACCTTC
.,TRBJ1-5,.,TRBV7-2,CASSLGWSGNQPQHF,TGTGCCAGCAGCTTAGGTTGGTCAGGCAATCAGCCCCAGCATTTT
.,TRBJ2-6,.,TRBV12-5,CASGYPLDNSGANVLTF,TGTGCTAGTGGGTACCCCCTCGACAACTCTGGGGCCAACGTCCTGACTTTC
.,TRBJ2-7,TRBD1,TRBV5-8,CASSPRTGGHEQYF,TGTGCCAGCAGCCCACGGACAGGGGGCCACGAGCAGTACTTC